This T cell receptor (beta chain) was recovered during a study of blood T cell repertoires in COVID-19. Study details: Samples representing acute and convalescent COVID-19 were sourced from the United States, Italy and Spain.

In the original processing: By means of reference gene primer amplification, nucleated cell counts were estimated. Repertoires were generated with immunoSEQ multiplex PCR, while TCRdb's copy carries only in-frame clones and drops some. V and J calls and clone size are given by that table; D and trimming were obtained from the DNA. This sample carries roughly 380,000 clones, roughly 85% of them seen once, and the ten largest clones take 3% to 4.5%. V trimming: 0 bases; J trimming: 4 bases; junction bases outside the gene matches: 4. The CDR3 runs 15 residues. The V gene's germline CDR1 is SGHDN and CDR2 FVKESK.

Sequenced: peripheral blood. The TCR was taken from a woman aged 18-29 years with acute or convalescent COVID-19. This chain links TRBV14 with TRBJ2-3; 7 nucleotides align to TRBD2. The CDR3 region has the DNA TGTGCCAGCAGCCAAGAATTGGGAGGGTCAGATACGCAGTATTTT. Protein: CASSQELGGSDTQYF.